Listed here is a single T cell receptor (beta chain). The sample holds a few counts of this clonotype. What antigen it recognizes has not been identified. It has no much larger one-base neighbor in the sample; base qualities were not kept. The sample originates from a study of T cells in Graves' hyperthyroidism and ophthalmopathy (dated by TCRdb to between 2019 and 2020). Turning to the overall study: Peripheral blood was collected at initial diagnosis, before any treatment. An independent validation cohort of around 19 hyperthyroidism patients and some 15 patients who later progressed to ophthalmopathy tested prospective prediction of ophthalmopathy. TCR V-J signatures able to tell the groups apart were searched for in a discovery cohort of more than 90 patients, of whom approximately 40 had Graves' ophthalmopathy and 55 to 60 had stable Graves' hyperthyroidism. Once sampling was done, hyperthyroidism patients were given methimazole at a starting dose of 30 mg daily, whereas ophthalmopathy patients were given high-dose intravenous methylprednisolone. According to the paper, TCR Vbeta CDR3 sequencing was carried out on about 140 peripheral blood samples, which came from under 50 ophthalmopathy, under 80 hyperthyroidism and approximately 17 progressor patients. In addition, the study compared T-cell repertoires in thyroid tissue and in blood from several Graves' hyperthyroidism patients. The roughly 90 discovery patients were divided at random into training and test sets in a 7:3 ratio.

The CDR3 goes from the cysteine to the phenylalanine over 15 residues. Only the CDR3 portion is preserved as DNA: 45 bases, with reading frame beginning at the first base. V and J lose 3 bases and 4 bases, and a span of 15 bases separates them. Sequences LNHDA (CDR1) and SQIVND (CDR2) are obtained from the germline V gene (reference sequence). Study-wide findings and limitations: Sample size was not statistically predetermined, and investigators were not blinded to group allocation. Ophthalmopathy was separated from stable hyperthyroidism by a 13 V-J signature model, with 85% to 90% sensitivity and just over 81% specificity obtained in cross-validation and 80%/75% obtained in testing. Most expanded thyroid clonotypes (frequency above 0.001) were also detected in blood, suggesting blood repertoires may reflect thyroid immune responses. In validation, the model predicted progression to ophthalmopathy a median of 6.5 months before onset, with 65% to 71% sensitivity and just under 75% specificity.

TCR beta CDR3 regions were amplified from RNA transcripts. For the first round of RT-PCR on the TCR CDR3, the HTBI primer set was used together with the Qiagen OneStep RT-PCR kit. Libraries were constructed in a second round of multiplex PCR, after which size selection and purification were performed. Paired-end sequencing of the libraries was performed with 100 bp reads on an Illumina HiSeq2000. Concerning the study's data processing: SOAPnuke was used to process the raw data, with reads discarded if the reads contained adapters or uncalled bases, had a mean Phred below 15, or lacked an exact constant-primer or identifier match. High-quality paired reads were merged with COPE v1.2.5, and unique nucleotide sequences were defined as clonotypes. MiTCR v1.1 was used to align clonotypes to the IMGT TRBV, TRBD and TRBJ reference segments. Analysis was restricted to V-J combinations with a frequency above 0.0001, which covered 99.2% of repertoires. The TCS score was defined as the ratio of F50 (clonal expansion) to E x V (chaos), calculated using BLOSUM62-based TCRdist between CDR3 peptides within each V-J. Welch's t-statistics and random forest reduced fewer than 600 V-J features to roughly 13, which were used in a naive Bayes classifier (R e1071). TCRdb applied fastp at Q25 and MiXCR to the public reads, then kept only in-frame beta chains. For every CDR3 protein sequence, its rows merge into one entry that carries the most common genes and DNA. Here the V and J calls rest on TCRdb's processing, not on the authors' analysis. The sample table shows some 620,000 distinct CDR3 sequences, and 15% to 20% are seen once. 3% to 4% of the sample rests with the top ten.

A patient counted as having stable Graves' hyperthyroidism if no progression to ophthalmopathy occurred over 18 months of follow-up. The hyperthyroidism patients were between 18 and 65 years old and newly diagnosed, with a disease duration of less than 2 months. Patients with uncontrolled infections, other autoimmune diseases, pregnancy or lactation were excluded. Clinical symptoms, serum thyroxine and TRAb, thyroid ultrasound, and orbital computed tomography formed the basis for the diagnoses. PBMCs were isolated from about 9 ml of fresh peripheral blood by Ficoll-Paque density gradient centrifugation. Total RNA was extracted using Trizol reagent, and RNA quality was assessed on an Agilent 2100 Bioanalyzer.

The sample taken for sequencing was blood. The chain links TRBV19 with TRBJ1-1; perhaps TRBD1 is the D gene, with 6 bases matching. This sequence was found in a young woman with Graves' hyperthyroidism. For the CDR3, the sequence is CASSIPTGLPTEAFF. The sequence in DNA is TGTGCCAGTAGTATCCCGACAGGTCTACCCACTGAAGCTTTCTTT.